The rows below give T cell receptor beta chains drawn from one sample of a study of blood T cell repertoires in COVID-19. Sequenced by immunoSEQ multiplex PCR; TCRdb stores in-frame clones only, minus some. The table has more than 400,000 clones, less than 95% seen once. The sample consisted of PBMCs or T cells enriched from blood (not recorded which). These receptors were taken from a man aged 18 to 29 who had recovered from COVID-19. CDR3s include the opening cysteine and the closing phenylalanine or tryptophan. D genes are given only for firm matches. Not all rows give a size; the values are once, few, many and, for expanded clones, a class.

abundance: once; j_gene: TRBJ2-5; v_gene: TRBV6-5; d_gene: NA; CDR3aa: CASRASGQETQYF; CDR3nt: TGTGCCAGCAGAGCGAGCGGACAAGAGACCCAGTACTTC
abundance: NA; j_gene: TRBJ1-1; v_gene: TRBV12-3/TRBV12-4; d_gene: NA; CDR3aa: CASGRPITEAFF; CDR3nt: TGTGCCAGCGGCAGGCCAATCACTGAAGCTTTCTTT
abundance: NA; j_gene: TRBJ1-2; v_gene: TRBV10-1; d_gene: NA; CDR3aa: CASSEHRGLPNYGYTF; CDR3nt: TGCGCCAGCAGTGAGCATCGGGGTCTGCCTAACTATGGCTACACCTTC
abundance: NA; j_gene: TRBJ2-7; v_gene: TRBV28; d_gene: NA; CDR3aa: CASSPNRDNSEQYF; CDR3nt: TGTGCCAGCAGTCCCAACCGGGACAACTCAGAGCAGTACTTC
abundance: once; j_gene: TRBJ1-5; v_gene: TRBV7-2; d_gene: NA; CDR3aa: CASSLGAVQPQHF; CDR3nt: TGTGCCAGCAGCTTAGGGGCCGTTCAGCCCCAGCATTTT
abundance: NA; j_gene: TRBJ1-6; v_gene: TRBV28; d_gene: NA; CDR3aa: CVTLQGRTYNSPLHF; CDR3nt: TGTGTCACTCTGCAGGGCCGCACCTATAATTCACCCCTCCACTTT
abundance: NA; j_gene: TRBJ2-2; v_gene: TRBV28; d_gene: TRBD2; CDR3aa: CASSPSGGTNTGELFF; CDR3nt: TGTGCCAGCAGCCCTAGCGGAGGGACGAACACCGGGGAGCTGTTTTTT
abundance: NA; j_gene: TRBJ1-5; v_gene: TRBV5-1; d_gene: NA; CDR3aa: CASSSGYNQPQHF; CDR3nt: TGCGCCAGCAGTTCAGGGTACAATCAGCCCCAGCATTTT
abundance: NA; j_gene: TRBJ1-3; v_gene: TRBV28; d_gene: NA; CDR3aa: CASSLFSSSGNTIYF; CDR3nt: TGTGCCAGCAGTTTATTTTCCAGTTCTGGAAACACCATATATTTT
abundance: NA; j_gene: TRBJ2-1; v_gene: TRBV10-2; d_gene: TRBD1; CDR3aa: CAVREQGALNEQFF; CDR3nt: TGCGCCGTCAGGGAGCAGGGGGCCCTTAATGAGCAGTTCTTC
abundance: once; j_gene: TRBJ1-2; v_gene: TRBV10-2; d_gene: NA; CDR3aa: CASSRSVPYGYTF; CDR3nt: TGCGCCAGCAGTCGGTCGGTCCCCTATGGCTACACCTTC
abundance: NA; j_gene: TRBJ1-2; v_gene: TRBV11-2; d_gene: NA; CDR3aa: CASSTLTGIWGYTF; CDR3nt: TGTGCCAGCAGCACCCTGACAGGCATCTGGGGCTACACCTTC
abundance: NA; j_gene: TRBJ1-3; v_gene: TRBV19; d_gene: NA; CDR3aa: CASSITTAVLWGNTIYF; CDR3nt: TGTGCCAGTAGTATTACAACAGCCGTTTTGTGGGGAAACACCATATATTTT
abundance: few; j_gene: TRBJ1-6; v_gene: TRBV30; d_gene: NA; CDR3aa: CAWSVASYNSPLHF; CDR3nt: TGTGCCTGGAGTGTAGCTTCCTATAATTCACCCCTCCACTTT
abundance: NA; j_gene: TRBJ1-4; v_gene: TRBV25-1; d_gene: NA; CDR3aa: CASSESARGRLDEKLFF; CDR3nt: TGTGCCAGCAGTGAATCCGCCAGGGGAAGATTGGATGAAAAACTGTTTTTT
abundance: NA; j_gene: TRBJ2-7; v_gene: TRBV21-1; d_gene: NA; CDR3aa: CASYPHKGLAGTEPHSYEQYF; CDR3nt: TGTGCCAGCTACCCCCATAAAGGACTAGCGGGTACCGAACCTCATTCCTACGAGCAGTACTTC
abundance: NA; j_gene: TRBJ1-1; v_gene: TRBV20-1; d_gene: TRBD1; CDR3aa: CSSDRGAEAFF; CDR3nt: TGCAGTTCCGACAGGGGGGCTGAAGCTTTCTTT
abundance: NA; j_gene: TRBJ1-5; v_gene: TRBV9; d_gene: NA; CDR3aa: CASSVEGSQPQHF; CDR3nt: TGTGCCAGCAGCGTGGAAGGGAGTCAGCCCCAGCATTTT
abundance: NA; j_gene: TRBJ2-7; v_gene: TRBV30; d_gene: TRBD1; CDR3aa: CAWGPGQYEQYF; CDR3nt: TGTGCCTGGGGACCGGGACAGTACGAGCAGTACTTC
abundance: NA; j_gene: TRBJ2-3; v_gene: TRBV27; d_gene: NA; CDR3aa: CASSFRGEGRTQYF; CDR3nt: TGTGCCAGCAGTTTTCGCGGCGAGGGCCGTACGCAGTATTTT
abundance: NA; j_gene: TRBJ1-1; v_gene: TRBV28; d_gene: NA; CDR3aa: CASSQFAGAFF; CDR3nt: TGTGCCAGCAGCCAATTCGCGGGGGCTTTCTTT
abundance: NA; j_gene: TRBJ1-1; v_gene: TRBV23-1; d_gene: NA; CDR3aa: CASSHNGRGANTEAFF; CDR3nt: TGCGCCAGCAGTCATAACGGCCGGGGAGCGAACACTGAAGCTTTCTTT
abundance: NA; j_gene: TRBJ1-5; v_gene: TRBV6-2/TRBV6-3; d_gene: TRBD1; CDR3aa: CASSKQGGPNQPQHF; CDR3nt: TGTGCCAGCAGTAAACAGGGGGGCCCCAATCAGCCCCAGCATTTT
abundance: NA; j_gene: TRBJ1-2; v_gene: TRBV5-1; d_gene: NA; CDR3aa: CASSYDSDYGYTF; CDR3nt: TGCGCCAGCAGCTATGACAGTGACTATGGCTACACCTTC
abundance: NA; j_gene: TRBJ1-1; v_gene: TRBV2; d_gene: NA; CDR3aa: CASTRNRDPPEAFF; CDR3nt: TGTGCCAGCACTAGAAACAGGGACCCCCCTGAAGCTTTCTTT
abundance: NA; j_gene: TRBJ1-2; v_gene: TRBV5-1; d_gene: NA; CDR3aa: CASSLSRGSNGYTF; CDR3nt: TGCGCCAGCAGCTTGTCCAGGGGCTCTAATGGCTACACCTTC
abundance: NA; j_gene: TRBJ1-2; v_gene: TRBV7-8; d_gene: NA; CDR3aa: CASSAQDRPSGDGGYTF; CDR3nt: TGTGCCAGCAGCGCACAAGACAGGCCCTCGGGTGATGGTGGCTACACCTTC
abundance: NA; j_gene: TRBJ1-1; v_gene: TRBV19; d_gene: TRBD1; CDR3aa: CASSIAGGYTEAFF; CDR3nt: TGTGCCAGTAGTATTGCAGGGGGTTACACTGAAGCTTTCTTT
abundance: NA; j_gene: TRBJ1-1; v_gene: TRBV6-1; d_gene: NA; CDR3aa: CASSEALLGETGNTEAFF; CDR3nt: TGTGCCAGCAGTGAAGCGCTTCTGGGGGAGACAGGAAACACTGAAGCTTTCTTT
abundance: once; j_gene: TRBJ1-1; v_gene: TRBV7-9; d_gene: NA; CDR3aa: CASSLRRPPGGGTEAFF; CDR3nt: TGTGCCAGCAGCTTACGGAGACCCCCCGGGGGAGGCACTGAAGCTTTCTTT
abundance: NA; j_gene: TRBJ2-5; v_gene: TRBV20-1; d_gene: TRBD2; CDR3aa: CSASGLAGVEETQYF; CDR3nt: TGCAGTGCTAGTGGGCTAGCGGGAGTTGAAGAGACCCAGTACTTC
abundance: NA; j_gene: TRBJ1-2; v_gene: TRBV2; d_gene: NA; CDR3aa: CASRSGFLRGGYTF; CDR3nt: TGTGCCAGCAGGTCAGGGTTTTTGCGCGGTGGCTACACCTTC
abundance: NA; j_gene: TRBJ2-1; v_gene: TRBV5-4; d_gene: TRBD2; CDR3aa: CASSLGLAGNNEQFF; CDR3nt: TGTGCCAGCAGCTTGGGACTAGCGGGGAATAATGAGCAGTTCTTC
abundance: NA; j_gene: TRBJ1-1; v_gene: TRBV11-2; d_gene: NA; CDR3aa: CASSFGGGTRPLQEAFF; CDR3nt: TGTGCCAGCAGCTTTGGGGGGGGGACGCGTCCCCTGCAAGAAGCTTTCTTT
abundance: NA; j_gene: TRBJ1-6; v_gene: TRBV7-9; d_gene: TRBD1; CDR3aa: CASSRPTGGLNSPLHF; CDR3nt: TGTGCCAGCAGCCGACCCACAGGGGGCCTTAATTCACCCCTCCACTTT
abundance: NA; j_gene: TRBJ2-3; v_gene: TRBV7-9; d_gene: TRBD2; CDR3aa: CASSRGLDPTTQYF; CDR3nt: TGTGCCAGCAGCCGGGGACTAGATCCTACTACGCAGTATTTT
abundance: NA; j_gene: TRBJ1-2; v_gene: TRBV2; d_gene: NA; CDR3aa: CASNERGANGYTF; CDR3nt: TGTGCCAGCAACGAACGGGGGGCGAATGGCTACACCTTC
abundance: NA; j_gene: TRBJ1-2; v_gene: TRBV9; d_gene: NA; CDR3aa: CASRGAGYGYTF; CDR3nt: TGTGCCAGCAGGGGGGCAGGGTATGGCTACACCTTC
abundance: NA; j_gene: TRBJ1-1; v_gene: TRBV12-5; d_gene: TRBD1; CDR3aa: CASGLVTGEYSGEAFF; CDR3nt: TGTGCTAGTGGTTTGGTGACAGGGGAATATTCGGGTGAAGCTTTCTTT
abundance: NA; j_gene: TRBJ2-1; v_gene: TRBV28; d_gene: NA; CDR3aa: CASSGRETPHEQFF; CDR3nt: TGTGCCAGCAGCGGACGGGAGACCCCACATGAGCAGTTCTTC